The clone carrying this T cell receptor beta chain was observed a few times. The V segment lost 6 bases and the J segment 6 bases; nucleotides outside the gene matches: 9. This CDR3 contains 14 residues. The V gene's germline CDR1 is SEHNR and CDR2 FQNEAQ (reference sequence). The beta constant-region primer was an equimolar mix of two oligonucleotides covering TRBC1 and TRBC2. The ligated cDNA underwent four PCR rounds using SP2 and nested alpha and beta constant-region primers. MiXCR, run by TCRdb on the UMI-ligation and nested PCR reads, gives a single entry per CDR3 protein. The sample records 89,000 or so distinct CDR3 sequences, roughly 13% being singletons. The record originates from a study of naive and memory T cell subsets.

The chain uses TRBV7-9 and TRBJ1-2; 8 bases match TRBD1. This clonotype was obtained from a human donor in good health. The sample comprised central memory CD4+ T cells from blood. The CDR3: CASSFTQGAHGYTF. The CDR3 DNA reads as TGTGCCAGCAGTTTCACCCAGGGGGCCCATGGCTACACCTTC.